This TCR beta chain was documented in a study of blood T cell repertoires in COVID-19. Only in-frame clones appear in the TCRdb table, and some are missing; sequencing was by immunoSEQ multiplex PCR. The sample records 300,000 to 400,000 clones, 88% being singletons. In germline, CDR1 is SGHTA, CDR2 FQGNSA. V dropped 3 bases and J dropped 9; count of bases not matched to a gene: 7. This CDR3 is built from 15 residues. This TCR derives from a woman in her 50s with active or convalescent COVID-19. The rearrangement links TRBV7-2 to TRBJ2-4, with 11 bases lining up with TRBD2. Source material: peripheral blood. The CDR3 nucleotides are TGTGCCAGCAGCTTTGAACTAGCGGGGGAGCGCATTCAGTACTTC. Translated, it gives CASSFELAGERIQYF.